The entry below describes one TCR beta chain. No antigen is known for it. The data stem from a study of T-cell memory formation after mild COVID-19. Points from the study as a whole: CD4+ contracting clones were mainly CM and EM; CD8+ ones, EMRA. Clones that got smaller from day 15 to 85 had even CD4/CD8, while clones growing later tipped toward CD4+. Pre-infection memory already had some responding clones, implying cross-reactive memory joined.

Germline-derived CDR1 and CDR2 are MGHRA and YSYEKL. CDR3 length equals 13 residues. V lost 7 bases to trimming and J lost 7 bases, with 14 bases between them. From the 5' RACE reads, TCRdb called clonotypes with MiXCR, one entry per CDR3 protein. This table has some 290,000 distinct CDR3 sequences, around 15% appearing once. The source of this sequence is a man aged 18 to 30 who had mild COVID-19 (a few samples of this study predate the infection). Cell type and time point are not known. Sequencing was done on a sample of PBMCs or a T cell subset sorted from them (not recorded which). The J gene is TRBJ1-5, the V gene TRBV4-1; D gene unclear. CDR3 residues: CASTSLEGQPQHF. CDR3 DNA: TGCGCCAGCACAAGTCTGGAGGGCCAGCCCCAGCATTTT.